These 17 T cell receptor beta chains were sequenced from one sample in a study of tumor-infiltrating lymphocytes in primary liver carcinoma. Co-extraction of RNA and DNA was performed on about 19-30 mg of unsorted bulk tissue. A constant-region primer served to make TCR beta cDNA from roughly 500 ng total RNA. Amplification in three nested multiplex PCR rounds with slightly modified ARM-PCR gave rise to TCR beta libraries. Forward primers for TRBV1-TRBV30 and a C-beta reverse primer served the first two PCR rounds, at about 9 cycles each. TCRdb re-called the multiplex PCR reads with MiXCR, one entry per CDR3 protein. The data show 45,000 to 55,000 distinct CDR3 sequences, 71% seen once. The sequenced sample was liver tumor tissue from sampling region 5. The subset denotes: tumor region T5, tumor centre. Receptor source: a man aged 35 to 55 with primary liver carcinoma and hepatitis B virus infection.

About this clonotype: The final CDR3 position lacks the conserved phenylalanine or tryptophan, pointing to a likely read error. It is unclear where the CDR3 begins or ends on the DNA, so no DNA is shown, and the CDR3 is as TCRdb lists it. The CDR3 is CASSFAGGPSEQLL. V is TRBV7-9 and J is TRBJ2-1; the table's D call of TRBD2 was not tested on the DNA. The germline V gene has CDR1 SEHNR and CDR2 FQNEAQ (reference sequence). A total of 14 residues make up the CDR3, ends included.

The sample holds one count of this clonotype. The gene calls are TRBV12-3 or TRBV12-4 and TRBJ1-1; tentative D call: TRBD1 (6 bases). The CDR3 has 13 residues. The V gene lost 9 bases and the J gene lost 4 bases, with 15 bases spanning the gap. CDR3 protein: CASPQQGSTEAFF. The CDR3 bases are TGTGCCAGTCCCCAACAGGGTAGCACTGAAGCTTTCTTT.

Concerning this clonotype itself: The conserved phenylalanine or tryptophan normally closing the CDR3 is absent here, so this likely arose from a read error. V and J are TRBV6-6 and TRBJ1-2; D remains ambiguous. Germline CDR1 is MNHNY and CDR2 is SVGAGI (reference sequence). CDR3 size: 16 residues. For the CDR3, the DNA is TGTGCCAGCAGTCTTGAGAGTGGCCAGGCGGGCTATGTCTACACCTTA. Encoded protein: CASSLESGQAGYVYTL.

A word on this clonotype: A read error may produce the germline difference seen at one junction end. The rearrangement uses TRBV28 and TRBJ2-4; TRBD1 or TRBD2 may be the D gene (5 bases each). Germline assignment: CDR1 MDHEN and CDR2 SYDVKM. The CDR3 contains 16 residues. CDR3 DNA sequence: TGTGCCAACAGTTTTGGGGGAGCCTTAGCCAAAAACATTCAGTACTTC. The encoded protein is CANSFGGALAKNIQYF.

To note about this clonotype: A much larger clone sits a single nucleotide away, making a read error possible. The gene calls are TRBV2 and TRBJ2-5; 9 nucleotides match TRBD2. Germline lookup yields CDR1 SNHLY and CDR2 FYNNEI. This CDR3 is 12 amino acids long. CDR3 in amino acids: CASSRLAETQHF. In DNA, the CDR3 is TGTGCCAGCAGTAGACTAGCGGAGACCCAGCACTTC.

This clonotype was counted once. The conserved phenylalanine or tryptophan normally closing the CDR3 is absent here, so this likely arose from a read error. The chain recombines TRBV6-1 with TRBJ1-1; a weak D match, TRBD1 (6 bases). Germline CDR1 MNHNS, CDR2 SASEGT. The CDR3 runs 14 residues. The CDR3 region has the DNA TGTACCAGCAGTGAATTGAGCAGGGGAGGTGAAGCTTTCTCT. Amino acid sequence: CTSSELSRGGEAFS.

As for this clonotype: At one of its ends the junction is not consistent with the germline gene, which may arise from a read error. V is TRBV10-3 and J is TRBJ1-6; 8 bases map to TRBD1. The CDR3 runs 15 residues. Germline CDR1 and CDR2: ENHRY and SYGVKD. This CDR3 is CAIKLGQGLDSPLHF. For the CDR3, the DNA is TGTGCCATCAAACTTGGACAGGGTCTGGATTCACCCCTCCACTTC.

There are a few counts of this clonotype. The CDR3 carries no conserved terminal phenylalanine or tryptophan, so it likely arises from a read error. The genes are TRBV12-3 or TRBV12-4 and TRBJ1-6; D is unclear. CDR3 length: 15 residues. Trimming pared 4 bases from V and 6 bases from J, leaving 13 bases between. CDR3 nucleotide sequence: TGTGCCAGCAGTTCCACAACTGGGCGTAATTCACCCCTCCACCTT. Translation gives CASSSTTGRNSPLHL.

The V gene is TRBV29-1, the J gene TRBJ2-1, with D hard to call. Per the germline V gene, CDR1 is SQVTM and CDR2 is ANQGSEA. V was pared by 4 bases and J by 10 bases, with 8 bases between. The CDR3 covers 10 residues. The CDR3 protein is CSVAQHEQFF. The CDR3 DNA follows: TGCAGCGTTGCTCAGCACGAGCAGTTCTTC.

This clonotype was seen many times. J is TRBJ2-7 and V is TRBV28; D is unclear. V shed 7 bases and J shed 0 bases, with 13 bases lying between them. The CDR3 consists of 14 residues. Germline V gene sequence: CDR1 MDHEN, CDR2 SYDVKM. The CDR3 bases are TGTGCCAGCATGGGGAAACGATCCTCCTACGAGCAGTACTTC. As protein: CASMGKRSSYEQYF.

This clonotype counts as medium-sized. The chain has TRBV6-1 and TRBJ2-7; D is ambiguous. This CDR3 is 13 amino acids long. Trimming left V 4 bases short and J 6 bases short, with 13 bases between. The germline V gene has CDR1 MNHNS and CDR2 SASEGT. The CDR3 sequence: CASSVGPSGEQYF. The CDR3 coding sequence is TGTGCCAGCAGTGTAGGGCCCTCAGGCGAGCAGTACTTC.

In the case of this clonotype: The junction departs from the called germline gene at one end, perhaps through a read error. This chain links TRBV7-3 with TRBJ2-5; maybe TRBD1 (6 bases). The CDR3 runs to 13 residues. CDR1 and CDR2 from the germline V gene are SGHTA and FQGTGA. This chain's CDR3 is CASCLGGQETQYF. The CDR3, as DNA: TGTGCCAGCTGCTTAGGGGGACAAGAGACCCAGTACTTC.

This chain joins TRBV11-2 and TRBJ2-1, with 12 bases identical to TRBD2. The CDR3 contains 15 residues. V lost 8 bases and J lost 6; bases outside the gene matches: 8. Per the germline V gene, CDR1 is SGHAT and CDR2 is FQNNGV. The chain's CDR3 is CASFRLAGDFNEQFF. For the CDR3, the DNA is TGTGCCAGCTTTCGACTAGCGGGAGATTTCAATGAGCAGTTCTTC. The complete variable domain, with remaining parts taken from reference TRBV11-2 and TRBJ2-1, reads EAGVAQSPRYKIIEKRQSVAFWCNPISGHATLYWYQQILGQGPKLLIQFQNNGVVDDSQLPKDRFSAERLKGVDSTLKIQPAKLEDSAVYLCASFRLAGDFNEQFFGPGTRLTVL.

This clonotype was recorded at least ten times. The chain uses TRBV6-5 and TRBJ2-1; 14 bases line up with TRBD2. The CDR3 runs to 15 residues. The germline V gene has CDR1 MNHEY and CDR2 SVGAGI. V dropped 8 bases and J dropped 9; count of bases not matched to a gene: 9. CDR3 in DNA: TGTGCCAGCCGGACGACTAGCGGGAGGGTCGGTGAGCAGTTCTTC. Amino acids: CASRTTSGRVGEQFF.

As concerns this clonotype: One end of the junction is discordant with germline, which a read error may explain. V is TRBV12-3 or TRBV12-4 and J is TRBJ1-2; no reliable D call. The CDR3 has 11 amino acids. CDR3 in amino acids: CAISFGFGYTF. The CDR3 region has the DNA TGTGCCATCAGTTTTGGTTTTGGCTACACATTC.

With regard to this clonotype: Its ends do not fully match the called genes, so a read error is possible. V is TRBV11-2 and J is TRBJ1-4; D remains ambiguous. CDR3 size: 14 residues. Germline V gene data show CDR1 as SGHAT and CDR2 as FQNNGV. The CDR3 region has the DNA TGTGCCAGCGGCTTAGAGGTTGGAGACGAAAAACCGTTTTTT. Amino acids: CASGLEVGDEKPFF.

This chain uses TRBV2 with TRBJ2-3; TRBD1 agrees at 8 bases. The V and J ends lost 0 bases and 5 bases, in that order; junction bases with no gene match: 10. The CDR3 runs to 17 residues. Germline values: CDR1 SNHLY, CDR2 FYNNEI. The CDR3 DNA follows: TGTGCCAGCAGTGAAGCCCCGCAGGGGGCCACAGGAGATACGCAGTATTTT. It encodes CASSEAPQGATGDTQYF.